The entry that follows covers one T cell receptor (beta chain) sequence. V gave up 9 bases and J gave up 2 bases; unmatched junction bases: 1. CDR3 size: 12 residues. Looked up from germline, CDR1 is LGHNT and CDR2 is FRNRAP. In the source study's methods: Each library had 2.2 to 3.6 million CDR3 reads and about 90,000 to nearly 550,000 clonotypes. TCRdb re-called the 5' RACE reads with MiXCR, one entry per CDR3 protein. The V and J calls here are based on TCRdb, not the publication. The table has 350,000 to 400,000 distinct CDR3 sequences, around 30% seen once; the top ten hold about 6%. These data come from a study of identical twins' blood T cells. All three twin pairs grew up together with likely shared infections and vaccines.

This receptor was identified in a woman between 18 and 55 years old in good health. The source material was PBMCs. The V gene is TRBV12-5, the J gene TRBJ1-3, with TRBD1 matching over 7 bases. This CDR3 reads CASTGAGNTIYF. The DNA for the CDR3 is TGTGCTAGCACAGGGGCTGGAAACACCATATATTTT.